This T cell receptor beta chain was observed in a study of patients and donors after allogeneic stem cell transplantation. Trimming left V 6 bases short and J 0 bases short, with 20 bases between. CDR1 and CDR2 from the germline V gene are SNHLY and FYNNEI. The CDR3 has 17 amino acids. This clonotype was detected once. TCRdb passed the RT-PCR reads through MiXCR, listing each CDR3 protein once. The sample lists 1,800 or so distinct CDR3 sequences; 12% to 15% were seen once. The TCR was taken from a human donor who was either an allogeneic HSCT recipient or a stem cell or donor lymphocyte infusion donor (not recorded which). It is not recorded whose cells these are; they may come from a transplant donor. The V call is TRBV2, the J call TRBJ1-2; no clear D. Sample: blood, either unsorted or a sorted T cell fraction (not recorded which). CDR3: CASRPRGGPAANYGYTF. The CDR3 DNA reads as TGTGCCAGCAGGCCCCGCGGTGGACCTGCCGCTAACTATGGCTACACCTTC. Based on the CDR3 plus reference TRBV2 and TRBJ1-2, the full variable domain is EPEVTQTPSHQVTQMGQEVILRCVPISNHLYFYWYRQILGQKVEFLVSFYNNEISEKSEIFDDQFSVERPDGSNFTLKIRSTKLEDSAMYFCASRPRGGPAANYGYTFGSGTRLTVV.